This TCR beta chain was identified during a study of Graves' ophthalmopathy and Graves' hyperthyroidism. As for the study in general: Stable hyperthyroidism denotes an absence of ophthalmopathy throughout 18 months of follow-up.

The authors amplified TCR beta CDR3 regions from RNA transcripts. HTBI-primed first-round RT-PCR preceded second-round multiplex PCR. Via MiXCR, TCRdb re-called the multiplex PCR reads, giving one row per CDR3 protein. The sample records 580,000 or so distinct CDR3 sequences, 35% to 40% being singletons. Germline loops: CDR1 SGHTA, CDR2 FQGNSA. This CDR3 is built from 12 residues. Other autoimmune diseases, uncontrolled infections, pregnancy and lactation each led to patient exclusion. The chain joins TRBV7-2 to TRBJ2-5; 7 nucleotides agree with TRBD2. With the DNA end fitting TRBJ2-1 better, the J assignment may be wrong. The receptor's source is an adult man with Graves' hyperthyroidism. Input material: peripheral blood or thyroid tissue (not recorded which). CDR3 sequence (DNA): TGTGCCAGCAGCCTCCAAGCGGGGGAGCAGTTCTTC. Translated: CASSLQAGEQFF.